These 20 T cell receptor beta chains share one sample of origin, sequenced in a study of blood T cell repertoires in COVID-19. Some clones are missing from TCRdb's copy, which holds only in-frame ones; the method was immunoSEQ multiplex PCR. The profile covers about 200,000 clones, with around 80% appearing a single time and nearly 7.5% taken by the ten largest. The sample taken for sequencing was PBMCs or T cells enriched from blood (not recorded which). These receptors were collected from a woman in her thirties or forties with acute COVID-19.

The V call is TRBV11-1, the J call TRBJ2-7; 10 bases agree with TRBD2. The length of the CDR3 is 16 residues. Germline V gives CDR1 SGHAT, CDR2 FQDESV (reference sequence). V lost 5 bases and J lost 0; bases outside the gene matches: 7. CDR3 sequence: CASSARPSGSSYEQYF. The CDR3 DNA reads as TGTGCCAGCAGCGCCCGCCCTAGCGGGAGCTCCTACGAGCAGTACTTC.

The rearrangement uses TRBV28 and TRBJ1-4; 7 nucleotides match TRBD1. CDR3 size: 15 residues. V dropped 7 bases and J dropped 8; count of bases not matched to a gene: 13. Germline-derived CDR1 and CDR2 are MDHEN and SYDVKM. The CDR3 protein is CASTLSGEGGEKLFF. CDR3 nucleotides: TGTGCCAGCACCCTAAGTGGCGAAGGGGGCGAAAAACTGTTTTTT.

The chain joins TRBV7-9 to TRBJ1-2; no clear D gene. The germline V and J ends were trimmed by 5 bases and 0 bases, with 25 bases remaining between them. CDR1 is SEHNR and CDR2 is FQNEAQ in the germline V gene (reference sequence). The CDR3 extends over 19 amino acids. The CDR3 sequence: CASSPREGLTTSPNYGYTF. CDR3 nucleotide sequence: TGTGCCAGCAGCCCCCGGGAGGGTCTCACTACCTCTCCTAACTATGGCTACACCTTC.

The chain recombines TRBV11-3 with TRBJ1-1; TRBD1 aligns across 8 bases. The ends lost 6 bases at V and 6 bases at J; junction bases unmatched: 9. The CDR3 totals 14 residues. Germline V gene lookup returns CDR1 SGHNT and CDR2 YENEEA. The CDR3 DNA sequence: TGTGCCAGCAGATCGGGACAGGTAGGATCTGAAGCTTTCTTT. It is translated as CASRSGQVGSEAFF.

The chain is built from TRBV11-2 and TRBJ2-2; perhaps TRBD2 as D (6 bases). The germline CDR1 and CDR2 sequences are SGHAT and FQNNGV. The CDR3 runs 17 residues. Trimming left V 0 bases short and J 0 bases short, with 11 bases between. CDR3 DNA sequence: TGTGCCAGCAGCTTAGAAGTGACGGGGGCGAACACCGGGGAGCTGTTTTTT. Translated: CASSLEVTGANTGELFF.

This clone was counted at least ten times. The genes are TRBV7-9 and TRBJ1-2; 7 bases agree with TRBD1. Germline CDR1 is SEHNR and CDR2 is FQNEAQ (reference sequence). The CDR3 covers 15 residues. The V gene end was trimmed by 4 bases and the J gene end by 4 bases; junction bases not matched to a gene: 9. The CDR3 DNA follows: TGTGCCAGCAGCTCCCTATTGCAGGGGGGCTATGGCTACACCTTC. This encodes CASSSLLQGGYGYTF.

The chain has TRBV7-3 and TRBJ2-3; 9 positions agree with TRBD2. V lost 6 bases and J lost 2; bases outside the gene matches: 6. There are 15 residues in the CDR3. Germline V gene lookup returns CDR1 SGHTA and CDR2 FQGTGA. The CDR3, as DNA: TGTGCCAGCAGTCAAGCGGGAGGCCACACAGATACGCAGTATTTT. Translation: CASSQAGGHTDTQYF.

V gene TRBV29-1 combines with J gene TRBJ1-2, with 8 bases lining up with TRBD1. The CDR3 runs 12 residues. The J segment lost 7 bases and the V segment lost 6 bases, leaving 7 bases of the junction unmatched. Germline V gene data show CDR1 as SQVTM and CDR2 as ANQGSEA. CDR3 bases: TGCAGCGTCCAGGGACAGGCGGGTGGCTACACCTTC. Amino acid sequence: CSVQGQAGGYTF.

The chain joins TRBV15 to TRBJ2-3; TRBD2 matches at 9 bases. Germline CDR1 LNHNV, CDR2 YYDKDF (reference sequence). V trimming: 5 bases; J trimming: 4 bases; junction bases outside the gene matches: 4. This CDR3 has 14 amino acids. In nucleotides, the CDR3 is TGTGCCACCAGCCGTCTAGCGGGGTCAGATACGCAGTATTTT. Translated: CATSRLAGSDTQYF.

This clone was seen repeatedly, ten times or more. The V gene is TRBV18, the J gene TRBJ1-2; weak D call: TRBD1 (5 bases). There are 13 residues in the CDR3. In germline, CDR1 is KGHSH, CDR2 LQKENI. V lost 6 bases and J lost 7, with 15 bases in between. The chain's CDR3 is CASSTRETVGYTF. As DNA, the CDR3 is TGTGCCAGCTCGACCCGTGAGACAGTTGGCTACACCTTC.

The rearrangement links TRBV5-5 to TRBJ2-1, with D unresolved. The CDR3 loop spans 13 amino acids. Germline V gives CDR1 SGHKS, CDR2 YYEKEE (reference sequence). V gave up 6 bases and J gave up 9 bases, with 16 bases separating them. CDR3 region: CASNPPLVAEQFF. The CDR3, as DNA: TGTGCCAGCAACCCCCCCCTGGTGGCTGAGCAGTTCTTC.

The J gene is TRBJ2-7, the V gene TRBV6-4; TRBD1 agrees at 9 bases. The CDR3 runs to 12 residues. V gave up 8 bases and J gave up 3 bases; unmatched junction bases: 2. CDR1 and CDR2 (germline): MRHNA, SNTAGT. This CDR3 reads CASRTGDYEQYF. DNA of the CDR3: TGTGCCAGCCGGACAGGGGACTACGAGCAGTACTTC.

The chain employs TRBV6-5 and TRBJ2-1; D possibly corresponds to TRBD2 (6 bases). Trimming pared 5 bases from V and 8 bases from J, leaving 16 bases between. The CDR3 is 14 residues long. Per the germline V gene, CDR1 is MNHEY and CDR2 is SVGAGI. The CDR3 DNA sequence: TGTGCCAGCAGTCTTAGTCTAGCGATGGATGAGCAGTTCTTC. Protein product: CASSLSLAMDEQFF.

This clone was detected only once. The CDR3 DNA sequence: TGTGCCAGCAGAATACCGGGACTAGCGGGGCCCAATGAGCAGTTCTTC. Translated: CASRIPGLAGPNEQFF. The chain carries TRBV28 and TRBJ2-1; 13 nucleotides line up with TRBD2. Germline assignment: CDR1 MDHEN and CDR2 SYDVKM. With V trimmed by 6 bases and J by 6 bases, 8 bases remained unmatched. CDR3 size: 16 residues.

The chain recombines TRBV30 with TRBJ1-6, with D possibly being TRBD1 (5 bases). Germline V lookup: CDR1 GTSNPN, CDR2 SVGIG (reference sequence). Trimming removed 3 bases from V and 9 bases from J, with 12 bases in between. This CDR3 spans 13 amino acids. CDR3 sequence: CAWRGGEASPLHF. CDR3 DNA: TGTGCCTGGAGGGGGGGGGAGGCTTCACCCCTCCACTTT.

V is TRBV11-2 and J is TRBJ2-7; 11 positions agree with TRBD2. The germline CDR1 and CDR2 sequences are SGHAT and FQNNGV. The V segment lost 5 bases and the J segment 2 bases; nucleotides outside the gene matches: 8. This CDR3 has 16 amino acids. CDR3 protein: CASSRLTSGGTYEQYF. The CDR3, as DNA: TGTGCCAGCAGCCGACTCACTAGCGGGGGCACCTACGAGCAGTACTTC.

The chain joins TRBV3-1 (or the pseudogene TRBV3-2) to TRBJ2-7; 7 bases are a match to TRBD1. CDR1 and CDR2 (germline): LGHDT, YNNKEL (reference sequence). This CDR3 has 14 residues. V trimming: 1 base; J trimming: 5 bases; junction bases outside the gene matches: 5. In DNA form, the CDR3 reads TGTGCCAGCAGCCAAGTTGTCCAGGGGGACGAGCAGTACTTC. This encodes CASSQVVQGDEQYF.

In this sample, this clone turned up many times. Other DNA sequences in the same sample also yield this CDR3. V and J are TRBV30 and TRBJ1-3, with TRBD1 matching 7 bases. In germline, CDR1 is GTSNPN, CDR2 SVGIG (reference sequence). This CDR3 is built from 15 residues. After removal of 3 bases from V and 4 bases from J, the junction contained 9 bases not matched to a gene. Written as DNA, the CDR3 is TGTGCCTGGAGCCGGGACAGTGGAAGCGGAAACACCATATATTTT. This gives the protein CAWSRDSGSGNTIYF.

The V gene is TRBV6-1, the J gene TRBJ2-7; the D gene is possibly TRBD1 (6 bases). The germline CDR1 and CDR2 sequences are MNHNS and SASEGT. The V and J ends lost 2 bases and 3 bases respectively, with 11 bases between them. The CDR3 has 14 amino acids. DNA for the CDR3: TGTGCCAGCAGTGAACAGTGGACAGTCTACGAGCAGTACTTC. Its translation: CASSEQWTVYEQYF.

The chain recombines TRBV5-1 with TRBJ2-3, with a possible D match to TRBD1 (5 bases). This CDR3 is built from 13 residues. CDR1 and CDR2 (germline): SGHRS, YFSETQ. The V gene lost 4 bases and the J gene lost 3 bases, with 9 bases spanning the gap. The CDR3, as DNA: TGCGCCAGCAGCGTACAGGATACAGATACGCAGTATTTT. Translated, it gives CASSVQDTDTQYF.